These 26 T cell receptor beta chains originate from one sample sequenced in a study of cytomegalovirus exposure and HLA in healthy donors. Vbeta (60) and Jbeta (13) primers were used in the PCR. Using immunoSEQ multiplex PCR, the repertoire was profiled, and TCRdb retains in-frame clones only, with some absent. Of 95,000 to 110,000 clones listed, roughly 80% are singletons. The source material was PBMCs. These receptors were collected from a man younger than 45 in good health and CMV-seropositive.

The rearrangement links TRBV14 to TRBJ2-3; 8 nucleotides match TRBD2. V lost 0 bases and J lost 4; bases outside the gene matches: 9. Germline V gives CDR1 SGHDN, CDR2 FVKESK. This CDR3 has 17 amino acids. CDR3 DNA sequence: TGTGCCAGCAGCCAAGAAGTAGCGGGGTTAGGTGCAGATACGCAGTATTTT. The encoded protein is CASSQEVAGLGADTQYF.

V and J are TRBV9 and TRBJ2-3, with 11 nucleotides matching TRBD1. The germline gives CDR1 SGDLS, CDR2 YYNGEE. The CDR3 contains 16 residues. The V and J ends lost 4 bases and 0 bases, in that order; junction bases with no gene match: 4. In nucleotides, the CDR3 is TGTGCCAGCAGCCCGGGACAGGGGGGAAGCACAGATACGCAGTATTTT. Protein: CASSPGQGGSTDTQYF.

V gene TRBV7-9 combines with J gene TRBJ2-5; TRBD2 matches at 8 bases. Matching the DNA end better, TRBJ2-7 makes the J call doubtful. The CDR3 sequence is 15 residues long. CDR1 is SEHNR, CDR2 FQNEAQ, per germline (reference sequence). In nucleotides, the CDR3 is TGTGCCAGCAGCTTAGAGGTAGCGGGGCTCCACGAGCAGTACTTC. Its protein product is CASSLEVAGLHEQYF.

This clone came up a few times. The DNA for the CDR3 is TGTGCCAGCAGCTTGGATGGGACAGGGAAAGAGACCCAGTACTTC. Translation: CASSLDGTGKETQYF. The chain combines TRBV5-6 with TRBJ2-5, with 9 bases matching TRBD1. J was trimmed by 3 bases and V by 0 bases; bases with no gene match: 3. The germline V gene encodes CDR1 SGHDT and CDR2 YYEEEE. This CDR3 spans 15 amino acids.

V and J are TRBV11-2 and TRBJ2-7, with a possible D match to TRBD1 (6 bases). The germline V gene has CDR1 SGHAT and CDR2 FQNNGV. With 3 bases removed from V and 3 bases from J, the gap between germline ends came to 9 bases. The CDR3 has 13 residues. Written as DNA, the CDR3 is TGTGCCAGCAGCTTGGACAGACACTACGAGCAGTACTTC. Its translation: CASSLDRHYEQYF. Together with reference TRBV11-2 and TRBJ2-7, the CDR3 gives the full variable domain: EAGVAQSPRYKIIEKRQSVAFWCNPISGHATLYWYQQILGQGPKLLIQFQNNGVVDDSQLPKDRFSAERLKGVDSTLKIQPAKLEDSAVYLCASSLDRHYEQYFGPGTRLTVT.

The rearrangement joins TRBV6-6 to TRBJ1-5; 7 nucleotides agree with TRBD1. Germline CDR1 and CDR2: MNHNY and SVGAGI (reference sequence). This CDR3 has 16 residues. V lost 4 bases, J lost 0 bases, and 6 bases stayed unmatched. CDR3 in amino acids: CASSSGQTYSNQPQHF. CDR3 nucleotides: TGTGCCAGCAGTTCGGGACAGACCTATAGCAATCAGCCCCAGCATTTT.

This clone was found a few times. This rearrangement joins TRBV6-1 to TRBJ1-2; D is uncertain. The CDR3 has 15 amino acids. Germline V gene lookup returns CDR1 MNHNS and CDR2 SASEGT. Between the trimmed V and J ends, which lost 6 bases and 1 base, there was a span of 15 bases. The CDR3 spells CASRQGGPDNYGYTF. As DNA, the CDR3 is TGTGCCAGCAGGCAAGGAGGGCCGGATAACTATGGCTACACCTTC.

V gene TRBV11-2 combines with J gene TRBJ2-3, with a tentative D call TRBD2 (6 bases). V was pared by 6 bases and J by 1 base, with 11 bases between. Germline assignment: CDR1 SGHAT and CDR2 FQNNGV. CDR3 length: 14 residues. Here the CDR3 reads CASRWSGGTDTQYF. The CDR3 DNA reads TGTGCCAGCAGGTGGTCGGGGGGCACAGATACGCAGTATTTT.

The V and J genes are TRBV6-1 and TRBJ1-1, with D perhaps matching TRBD1 (6 bases). Germline V gives CDR1 MNHNS, CDR2 SASEGT. The V end was cut by 2 bases, the J end by 3 bases, with 13 bases between. The CDR3 is made up of 15 amino acids. The CDR3 loop is CASSELGAQDTEAFF. Here the CDR3 DNA reads TGTGCCAGCAGTGAATTGGGGGCTCAGGACACTGAAGCTTTCTTT.

V usage is TRBV5-1 and J usage is TRBJ2-3; 9 bases fit TRBD2. CDR1 and CDR2 (germline): SGHRS, YFSETQ. This CDR3 is built from 16 residues. V was clipped by 4 bases and J by 0 bases; unmatched bases: 6. CDR3 DNA sequence: TGCGCCAGCAGCGTACTAGCGGGTATAAGCACAGATACGCAGTATTTT. It specifies CASSVLAGISTDTQYF.

V and J are TRBV18 and TRBJ1-2; 8 bases fit TRBD1. Germline CDR1 reads KGHSH; CDR2 reads LQKENI. The CDR3 is 13 residues long. The ends lost 6 bases at V and 3 bases at J; junction bases unmatched: 3. CDR3 coding DNA: TGTGCCAGCTCGACAGGGGAGGACTATGGCTACACCTTC. Translated: CASSTGEDYGYTF.

This clone came up a few times. The rearrangement links TRBV2 to TRBJ2-1; TRBD1 aligns across 7 bases. There are 13 residues in the CDR3. Germline CDR1 reads SNHLY; CDR2 reads FYNNEI. Trimming removed 3 bases from V and 15 bases from J; junction bases left unmatched: 11. For the CDR3, the DNA is TGTGCCAGCAGTGATCGGTTCGGGACAGAAGGGTTCTTC. It translates to CASSDRFGTEGFF.

The rearrangement uses TRBV10-2 and TRBJ1-1; D remains ambiguous. The V and J ends lost 2 bases and 1 base respectively, with 5 bases between them. Germline V gene lookup returns CDR1 WSHSY and CDR2 SAAADI. There are 13 residues in the CDR3. CDR3 DNA: TGCGCCAGCAGTGAGGAGGAGAACACTGAAGCTTTCTTT. It translates to CASSEEENTEAFF.

V usage is TRBV6-1 and J usage is TRBJ1-5, with 9 nucleotides matching TRBD1. Germline CDR1 and CDR2: MNHNS and SASEGT. The CDR3 loop spans 15 amino acids. V shed 6 bases and J 6 bases; nucleotides not matched to a gene: 9. The CDR3 nucleotides are TGTGCCAGCAGACAACAGGGGGCTCTATCTCAGCCCCAGCATTTT. Protein: CASRQQGALSQPQHF.

The chain employs TRBV10-3 and TRBJ2-1, with a possible D match to TRBD2 (6 bases). The V and J ends lost 6 bases and 4 bases respectively, with 22 bases between them. Germline V gene lookup returns CDR1 ENHRY and CDR2 SYGVKD. CDR3 length equals 17 residues. In DNA, the CDR3 is TGTGCCATCAGCCCCACCGGGGGAGGCACGGGGTACAATGAGCAGTTCTTC. Protein product: CAISPTGGGTGYNEQFF.

This sequence joins TRBV15 and TRBJ2-3; D might be TRBD2 (6 bases). The CDR3 length is 17 residues. V was clipped by 4 bases and J by 2 bases, with 19 bases between them. CDR1 and CDR2 from the germline V gene are LNHNV and YYDKDF (reference sequence). CDR3 bases: TGTGCCACCAGCACTCCTCCGGGACTGAAAAACACAGATACGCAGTATTTT. Amino acid sequence: CATSTPPGLKNTDTQYF. The variable domain in full, completed from reference TRBV15 and TRBJ2-3, reads DAMVIQNPRYQVTQFGKPVTLSCSQTLNHNVMYWYQQKSSQAPKLLFHYYDKDFNNEADTPDNFQSRRPNTSFCFLDIRSPGLGDTAMYLCATSTPPGLKNTDTQYFGPGTRLTVL.

Note on this clone: One junction end does not reproduce the germline sequence, and a read error may be involved. This chain uses TRBV7-9 with TRBJ2-5; D perhaps matches TRBD2 (5 bases). Per germline, CDR1 SEHNR and CDR2 FQNEAQ (reference sequence). The CDR3 has 15 residues. CDR3 in DNA: TGTTCCAGCAGCTCCACGGGCGGGTGGAAAGAGACCCAGTACTTC. It specifies CSSSSTGGWKETQYF.

The chain couples TRBV18 to TRBJ1-5; D unresolved. The CDR3 consists of 15 residues. Germline V CDR1 and CDR2: KGHSH, LQKENI. V lost 2 bases, J lost 1 base, and 9 bases lay in between. The DNA of the CDR3 is TGTGCCAGCTCACCATCGGGGAGAAGCAATCAGCCCCAGCATTTT. Its translation: CASSPSGRSNQPQHF.

The V call is TRBV2, the J call TRBJ1-2, with TRBD1 matching 12 bases. Germline V CDR1 and CDR2: SNHLY, FYNNEI. CDR3 length: 14 amino acids. J lost 4 bases, V lost 6 bases, and 3 bases had no gene match. The CDR3, as DNA: TGTGCCAGCAGAGGGACAGGGGGCATCTATGGCTACACCTTC. This encodes CASRGTGGIYGYTF.

The genes are TRBV6-5 and TRBJ1-2, with D possibly being TRBD1 (6 bases). With 0 bases removed from V and 7 bases from J, the gap between germline ends came to 12 bases. In germline, CDR1 is MNHEY, CDR2 SVGAGI. The CDR3 spans 14 residues. The CDR3 spells CASSYSGRGFGYTF. The CDR3 region has the DNA TGTGCCAGCAGTTACTCGGGCAGGGGTTTTGGCTACACCTTC.

The rearrangement uses TRBV21-1 and TRBJ2-5; TRBD2, the table's D call, was not compared with the DNA. The J call may be mistaken, given a closer DNA end match to TRBJ2-7. TRBV21-1 is a pseudogene. This CDR3 spans 17 amino acids. The CDR3 sequence: CASSKAPGILGSYEQYF. CDR3 in DNA: TGTGCCAGCAGCAAAGCGCCGGGGATTCTGGGCTCCTACGAGCAGTACTTC.

V and J are TRBV11-2 and TRBJ1-2, with 10 positions matching TRBD1. The V and J ends lost 5 bases and 8 bases, in that order; junction bases with no gene match: 8. Germline CDR1 and CDR2: SGHAT and FQNNGV. The CDR3 is made up of 14 amino acids. CDR3 bases: TGTGCCAGCAGCCTAGGGGACAGGGGAGGAGGCTACACCTTC. Encoded protein: CASSLGDRGGGYTF.

This sequence joins TRBV9 and TRBJ1-4, with 7 bases matching TRBD1. Trimming removed 3 bases from V and 7 bases from J; junction bases left unmatched: 6. Germline V gene data show CDR1 as SGDLS and CDR2 as YYNGEE. CDR3 size: 14 residues. The CDR3 bases are TGTGCCAGCAGCGCACAGGGGACGGGTGAAAAACTGTTTTTT. This codes for CASSAQGTGEKLFF. The complete variable domain, with remaining parts taken from reference TRBV9 and TRBJ1-4, reads DSGVTQTPKHLITATGQRVTLRCSPRSGDLSVYWYQQSLDQGLQFLIQYYNGEERAKGNILERFSAQQFPDLHSELNLSSLELGDSALYFCASSAQGTGEKLFFGSGTQLSVL.

This sequence joins TRBV27 and TRBJ2-5; the D gene is possibly TRBD1 (6 bases). The V and J ends lost 1 base and 3 bases respectively, with 9 bases between them. CDR1 and CDR2 (germline): MNHEY, SMNVEV (reference sequence). The CDR3 extends over 14 amino acids. The CDR3 nucleotides read TGTGCCAGCAGTTTATGGGGACAAAAAGAGACCCAGTACTTC. Translation gives CASSLWGQKETQYF.

The chain is built from TRBV5-1 and TRBJ1-1; D is uncertain. The germline CDR1 and CDR2 sequences are SGHRS and YFSETQ. This CDR3 has 14 amino acids. V lost 0 bases and J lost 1, with 7 bases in between. The CDR3 region is CASSLAPSNTEAFF. In DNA form, the CDR3 reads TGCGCCAGCAGCTTGGCCCCCTCGAACACTGAAGCTTTCTTT.

CDR3 protein: CASSYSVSNYGYTF. The CDR3 DNA reads as TGTGCCAGCAGTTACTCCGTCTCTAACTATGGCTACACCTTC. V and J are TRBV6-5 and TRBJ1-2; D unclear. Deletions cut 0 bases from V and 0 bases from J, with 5 bases between. Germline V CDR1 and CDR2: MNHEY, SVGAGI. The CDR3 has 14 amino acids.